One sample yielded the 4 T cell receptor beta chains listed below, sequenced in a study of T cells in localized non-small cell lung cancer. Libraries were prepared by immunoSEQ multiplex PCR; TCRdb keeps only in-frame clonotypes and omits some of them. The sample gives about 29,000 clones, approximately 90% of which show up once; about 6.8% is in the top ten. Specimen: peripheral blood, collected before any cancer treatment. These receptors originate from a male donor older than 55 with stage I lung adenocarcinoma.

This chain uses TRBV7-2 with TRBJ2-5, with D uncertain. V was trimmed by 2 bases and J by 0 bases, leaving 10 bases between them. The V gene's germline CDR1 is SGHTA and CDR2 FQGNSA. This CDR3 has 15 residues. The CDR3 protein is CASSLFGRYQETQYF. The CDR3 DNA reads TGTGCCAGCAGCTTATTCGGCAGGTACCAAGAGACCCAGTACTTC.

This chain connects TRBV13 to TRBJ1-2; no reliable D call. Trimming shortened V by 5 bases and J by 1 base, and 5 bases separated the two germline ends. Germline CDR1 reads PRHDT; CDR2 reads FYEKMQ (reference sequence). This CDR3 has 12 residues. In DNA form, the CDR3 reads TGTGCCAGCAGCGCGAATAACTATGGCTACACCTTC. Its protein product is CASSANNYGYTF.

This sequence joins TRBV4-1 and TRBJ1-2; possible D gene TRBD1, 5 bases. CDR3 length: 14 amino acids. Germline V gives CDR1 MGHRA, CDR2 YSYEKL. V lost 9 bases and J 4 bases, leaving 18 bases between the germline ends. The DNA for the CDR3 is TGCGCCAGTTCCCCAATGGAGGGGTCCTATGGCTACACCTTC. Translating it yields CASSPMEGSYGYTF.

CDR3 amino acids: CASSWDLAGANNEQFF. DNA of the CDR3: TGTGCCAGCAGTTGGGACCTAGCGGGGGCGAACAATGAGCAGTTCTTC. The chain combines TRBV6-5 with TRBJ2-1; 10 nucleotides match TRBD2. In germline, CDR1 is MNHEY, CDR2 SVGAGI. With V trimmed by 4 bases and J by 5 bases, 8 bases remained unmatched. There are 16 residues in the CDR3.